Detailed here is one T cell receptor (beta chain). Its antigen remains unknown. Per germline, CDR1 SGHRS and CDR2 YFSETQ. J gave up 6 bases and V 2 bases, and 8 bases lay outside the gene matches. The CDR3 totals 16 residues. The entry originates in a study of cytomegalovirus exposure and HLA in healthy donors. Study outcomes and limitations: Reported results showed that the classifier diagnosed cytomegalovirus status with high specificity and sensitivity. The study assumed roughly uniform donor sequencing depth for presence/absence analyses. Researchers reported from a later analysis that most CMV-associated TCR beta chains appeared HLA-restricted.

A multiplex PCR was run with 60 Vbeta primers and 13 Jbeta primers. The table came from immunoSEQ multiplex PCR; TCRdb's copy has only in-frame clones and leaves some out. The sample holds approximately 140,000 clones, around two thirds seen once. The source is a human donor in good health. The chain employs TRBV5-1 and TRBJ1-4; the match to TRBD1 covers 9 bases. Material: PBMCs. DNA of the CDR3: TGCGCCAGCAGCTTAGGGACAGGGTGGAGGGATGAAAAACTGTTTTTT. Encoded protein: CASSLGTGWRDEKLFF.